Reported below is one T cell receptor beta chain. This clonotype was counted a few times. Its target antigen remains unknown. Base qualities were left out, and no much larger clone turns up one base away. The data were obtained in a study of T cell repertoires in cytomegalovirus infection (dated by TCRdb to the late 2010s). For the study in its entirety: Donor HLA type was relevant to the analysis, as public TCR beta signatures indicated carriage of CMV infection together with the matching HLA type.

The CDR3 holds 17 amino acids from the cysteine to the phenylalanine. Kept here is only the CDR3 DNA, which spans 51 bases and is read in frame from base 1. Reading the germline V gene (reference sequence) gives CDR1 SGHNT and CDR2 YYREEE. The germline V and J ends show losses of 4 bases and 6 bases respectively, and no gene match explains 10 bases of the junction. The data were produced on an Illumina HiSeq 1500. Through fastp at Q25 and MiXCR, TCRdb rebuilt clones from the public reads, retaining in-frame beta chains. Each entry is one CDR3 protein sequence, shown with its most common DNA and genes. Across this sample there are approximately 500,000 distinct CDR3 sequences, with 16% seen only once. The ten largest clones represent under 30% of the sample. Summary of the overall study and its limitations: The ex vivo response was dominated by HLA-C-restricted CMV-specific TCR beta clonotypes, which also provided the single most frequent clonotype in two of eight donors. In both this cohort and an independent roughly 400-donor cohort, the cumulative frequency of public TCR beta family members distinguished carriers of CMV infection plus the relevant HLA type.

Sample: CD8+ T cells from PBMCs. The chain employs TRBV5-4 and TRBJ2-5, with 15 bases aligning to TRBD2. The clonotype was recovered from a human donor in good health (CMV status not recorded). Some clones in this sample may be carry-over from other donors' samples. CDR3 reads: CASSTRTSGGARQTQYF. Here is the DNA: TGTGCCAGCAGCACGCGGACTAGCGGGGGGGCTCGGCAGACCCAGTACTTC.